This is a list of T cell receptor beta chains from one sample in a study of cytomegalovirus exposure and HLA in healthy donors. Profiling relied on immunoSEQ multiplex PCR, and the TCRdb table lists in-frame clones only, not all of them. In the table there are just over 150,000 clones, approximately 79% of which are singletons. Material: PBMCs. The source of these receptors is a woman aged 45-59 years in good health and CMV-seropositive. CDR3s leave out the opening cysteine and the closing phenylalanine or tryptophan.

TRBJ2-7 | TRBV10-3 | AISEGDRTYEQY
TRBJ2-7 | TRBV7-8 | ASSLGTGVYEQY
TRBJ2-5 | TRBV5-1 | ASSLGLQETQY
TRBJ2-3 | TRBV29-1 | STTSGGGAGDTQY
TRBJ1-6 | TRBV18 | ASSGDRLGSPLH
TRBJ2-7 | TRBV21-1 | ATSDKSYEQY
TRBJ1-2 | TRBV7-9 | ASSPGHGNYGYT
TRBJ1-2 | TRBV6-5 | ASSYSGQGDYGYT
TRBJ1-4 | TRBV6-5 | ASSYSSGGGEKLF
TRBJ2-7 | TRBV4-1 | ASSQDAAGQIKQY
TRBJ2-5 | TRBV7-7 | ASSLGGGETQY
TRBJ2-3 | TRBV29-1 | SGRTSTDTQY
TRBJ2-3 | TRBV4-3 | ASSSLALSTDTQY
TRBJ2-5 | TRBV25-1 | ASSVQGAQTQY
TRBJ2-7 | TRBV7-2 | ASSLLRGRSSYEQY
TRBJ1-5 | TRBV6-5 | ASSYSTGSQPQH
TRBJ2-7 | TRBV27 | ASSSGTGYEQY
TRBJ1-2 | TRBV5-1 | ASSSGQPLISGYT
TRBJ1-2 | TRBV7-8 | ASSSTGKNYGYT